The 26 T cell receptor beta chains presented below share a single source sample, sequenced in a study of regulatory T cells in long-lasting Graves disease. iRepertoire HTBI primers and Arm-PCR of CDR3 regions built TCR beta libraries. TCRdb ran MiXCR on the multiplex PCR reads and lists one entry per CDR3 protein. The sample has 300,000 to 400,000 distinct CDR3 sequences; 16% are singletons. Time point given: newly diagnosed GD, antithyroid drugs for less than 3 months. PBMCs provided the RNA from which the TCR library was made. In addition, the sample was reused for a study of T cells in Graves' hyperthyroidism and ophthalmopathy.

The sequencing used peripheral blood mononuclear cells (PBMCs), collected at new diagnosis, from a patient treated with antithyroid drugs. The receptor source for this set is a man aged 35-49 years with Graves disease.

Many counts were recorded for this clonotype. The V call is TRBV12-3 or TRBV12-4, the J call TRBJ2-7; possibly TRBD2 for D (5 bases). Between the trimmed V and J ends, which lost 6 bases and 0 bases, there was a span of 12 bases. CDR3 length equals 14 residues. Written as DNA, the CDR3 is TGTGCCAGCAGGGCAACTAGTCGCTCCTACGAGCAGTACTTC. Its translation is CASRATSRSYEQYF.

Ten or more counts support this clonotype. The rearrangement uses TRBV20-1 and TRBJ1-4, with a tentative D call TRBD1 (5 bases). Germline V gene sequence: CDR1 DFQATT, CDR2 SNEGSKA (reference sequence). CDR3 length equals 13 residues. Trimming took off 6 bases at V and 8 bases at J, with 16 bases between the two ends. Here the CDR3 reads CSATRGVGEKLFF. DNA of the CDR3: TGCAGTGCCACTAGGGGTGTTGGGGAAAAACTGTTTTTT.

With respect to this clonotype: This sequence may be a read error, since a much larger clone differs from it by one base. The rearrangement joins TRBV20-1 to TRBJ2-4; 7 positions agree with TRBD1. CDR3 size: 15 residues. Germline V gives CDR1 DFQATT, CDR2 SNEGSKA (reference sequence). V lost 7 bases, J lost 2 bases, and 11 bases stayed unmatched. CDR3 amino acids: CSVIKTGRTKNIQYF. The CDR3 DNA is TGCAGTGTTATTAAGACAGGGAGAACCAAAAACATTCAGTACTTC.

The CDR3 sequence is CASNPDKKIQYF. The CDR3, as DNA: TGCGCCAGCAACCCCGACAAGAAGATCCAGTACTTC. V and J are TRBV4-3 and TRBJ2-5; no clear D gene. V dropped 7 bases and J dropped 10 bases, with 16 bases sitting between them. Per germline, CDR1 LGHNA and CDR2 YSLEER. There are 12 residues in the CDR3.

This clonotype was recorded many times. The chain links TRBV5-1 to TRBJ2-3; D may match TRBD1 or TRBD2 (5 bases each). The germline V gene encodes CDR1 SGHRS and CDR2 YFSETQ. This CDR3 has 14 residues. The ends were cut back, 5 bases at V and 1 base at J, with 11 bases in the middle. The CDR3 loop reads CASRRDGGTDTQYF. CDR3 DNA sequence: TGCGCCAGCAGGAGGGACGGGGGCACAGATACGCAGTATTTT.

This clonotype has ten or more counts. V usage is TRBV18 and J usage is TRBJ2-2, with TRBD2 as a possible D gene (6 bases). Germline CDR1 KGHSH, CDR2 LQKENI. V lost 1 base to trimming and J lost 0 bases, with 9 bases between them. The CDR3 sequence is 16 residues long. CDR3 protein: CASSPQGGANTGELFF. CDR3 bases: TGTGCCAGCTCACCACAGGGCGGGGCGAACACCGGGGAGCTGTTTTTT.

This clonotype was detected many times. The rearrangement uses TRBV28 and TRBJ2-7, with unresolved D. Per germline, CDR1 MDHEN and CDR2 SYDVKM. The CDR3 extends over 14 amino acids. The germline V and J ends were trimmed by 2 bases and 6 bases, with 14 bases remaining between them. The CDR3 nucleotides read TGTGCCAGCAGTTTACCCACAAACAAGCGCGAGCAGTACTTC. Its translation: CASSLPTNKREQYF.

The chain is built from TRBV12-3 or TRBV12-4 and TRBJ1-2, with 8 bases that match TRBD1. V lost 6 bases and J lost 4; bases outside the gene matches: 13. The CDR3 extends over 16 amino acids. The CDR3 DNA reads TGTGCCAGCAGCCTCAGGGGGCAAACTGAATCCTATGGCTACACCTTC. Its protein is CASSLRGQTESYGYTF.

The CDR3: CSVVPGGKAFF. DNA of the CDR3: TGCAGCGTTGTACCAGGTGGGAAAGCTTTCTTT. The J gene is TRBJ1-1, the V gene TRBV29-1, with no clear D. V lost 4 bases to trimming and J lost 9 bases, with 12 bases between them. Germline-derived CDR1 and CDR2 are SQVTM and ANQGSEA. The CDR3 consists of 11 residues.

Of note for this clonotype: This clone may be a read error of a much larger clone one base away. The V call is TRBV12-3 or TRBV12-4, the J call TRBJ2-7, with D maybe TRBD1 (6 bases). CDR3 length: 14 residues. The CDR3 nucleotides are TGTGCCAGCAGTTTTGGGGGCCACTCCTACGAGCGGTACTTC. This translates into CASSFGGHSYERYF.

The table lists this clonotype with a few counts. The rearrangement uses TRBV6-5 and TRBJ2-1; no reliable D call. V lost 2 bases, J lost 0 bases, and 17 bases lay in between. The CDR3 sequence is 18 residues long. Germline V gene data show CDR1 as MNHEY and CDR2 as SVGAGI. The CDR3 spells CASSYNFPVRLSYNEQFF. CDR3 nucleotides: TGTGCCAGCAGTTACAACTTTCCCGTGCGGCTCTCCTACAATGAGCAGTTCTTC.

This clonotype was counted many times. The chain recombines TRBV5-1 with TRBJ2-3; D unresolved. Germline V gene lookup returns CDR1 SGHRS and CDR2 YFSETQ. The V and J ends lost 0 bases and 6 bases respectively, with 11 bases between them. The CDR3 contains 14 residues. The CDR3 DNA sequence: TGCGCCAGCAGCTTGGAAGCGCCTGGGGATACGCAGTATTTT. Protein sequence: CASSLEAPGDTQYF.

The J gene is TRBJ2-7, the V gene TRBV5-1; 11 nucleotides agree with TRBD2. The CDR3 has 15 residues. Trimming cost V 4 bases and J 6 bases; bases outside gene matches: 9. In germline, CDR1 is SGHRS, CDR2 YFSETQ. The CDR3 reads CASSQDRTSGSEQYF. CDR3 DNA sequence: TGCGCCAGCAGCCAAGATCGTACTAGCGGGAGCGAGCAGTACTTC.

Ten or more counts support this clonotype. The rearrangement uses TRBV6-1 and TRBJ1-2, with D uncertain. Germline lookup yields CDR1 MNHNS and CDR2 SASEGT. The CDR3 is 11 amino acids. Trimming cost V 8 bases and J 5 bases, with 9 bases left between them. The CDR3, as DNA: TGTGCCAGCCATGGCGGATATGGCTACACCTTC. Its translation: CASHGGYGYTF.

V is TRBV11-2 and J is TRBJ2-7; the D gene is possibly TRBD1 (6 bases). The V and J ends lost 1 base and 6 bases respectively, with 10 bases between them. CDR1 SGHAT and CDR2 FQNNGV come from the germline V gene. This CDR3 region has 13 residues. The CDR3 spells CASSLGGTIEQYF. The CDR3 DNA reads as TGTGCCAGCAGCTTAGGAGGGACAATCGAGCAGTACTTC.

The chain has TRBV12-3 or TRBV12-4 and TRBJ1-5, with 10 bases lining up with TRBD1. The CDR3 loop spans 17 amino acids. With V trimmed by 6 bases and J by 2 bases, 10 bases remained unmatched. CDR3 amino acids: CASSQWTGGGGNQPQHF. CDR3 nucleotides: TGTGCCAGCAGCCAGTGGACAGGGGGAGGTGGCAATCAGCCCCAGCATTTT.

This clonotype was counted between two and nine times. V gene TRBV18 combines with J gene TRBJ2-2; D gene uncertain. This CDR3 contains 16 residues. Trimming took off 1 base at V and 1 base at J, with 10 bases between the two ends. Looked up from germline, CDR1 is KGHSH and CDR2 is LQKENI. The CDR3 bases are TGTGCCAGCTCACCACGGGTAAACAGGAACACCGGGGAGCTGTTTTTT. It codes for CASSPRVNRNTGELFF.

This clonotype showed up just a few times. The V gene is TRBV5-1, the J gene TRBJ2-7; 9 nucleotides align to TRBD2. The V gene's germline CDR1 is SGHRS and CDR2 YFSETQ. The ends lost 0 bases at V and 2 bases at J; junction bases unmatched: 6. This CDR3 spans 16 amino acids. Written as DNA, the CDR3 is TGCGCCAGCAGCTTGGCCGGGGCTAGCGGGGCCTACGAGCAGTACTTC. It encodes CASSLAGASGAYEQYF.

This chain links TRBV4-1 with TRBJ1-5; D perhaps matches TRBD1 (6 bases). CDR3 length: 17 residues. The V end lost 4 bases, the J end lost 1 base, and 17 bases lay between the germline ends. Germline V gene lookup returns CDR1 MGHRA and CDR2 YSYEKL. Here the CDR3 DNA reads TGCGCCAGCAGCCGGACAATCATCAGGGGAAGCAATCAGCCCCAGCATTTT. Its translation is CASSRTIIRGSNQPQHF.

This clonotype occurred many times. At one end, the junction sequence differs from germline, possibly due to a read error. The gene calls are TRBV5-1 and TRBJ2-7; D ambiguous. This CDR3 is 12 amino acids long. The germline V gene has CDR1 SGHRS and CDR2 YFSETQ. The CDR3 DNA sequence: TGTGCCAGCAGTTTATTCAGCTACGAGCAGTACTTC. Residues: CASSLFSYEQYF. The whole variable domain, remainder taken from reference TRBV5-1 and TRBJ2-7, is KAGVTQTPRYLIKTRGQQVTLSCSPISGHRSVSWYQQTPGQGLQFLFEYFSETQRNKGNFPGRFSGRQFSNSRSEMNVSTLELGDSALYLCASSLFSYEQYFGPGTRLTVT.

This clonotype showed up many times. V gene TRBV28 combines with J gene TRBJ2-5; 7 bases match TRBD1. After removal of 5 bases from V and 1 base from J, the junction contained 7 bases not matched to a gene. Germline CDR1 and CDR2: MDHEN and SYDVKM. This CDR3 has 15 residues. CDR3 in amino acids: CASSDPGTAQETQYF. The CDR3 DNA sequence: TGTGCCAGCAGTGACCCCGGGACAGCCCAAGAGACCCAGTACTTC. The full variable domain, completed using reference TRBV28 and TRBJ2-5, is DVKVTQSSRYLVKRTGEKVFLECVQDMDHENMFWYRQDPGLGLRLIYFSYDVKMKEKGDIPEGYSVSREKKERFSLILESASTNQTSMYLCASSDPGTAQETQYFGPGTRLLVL.

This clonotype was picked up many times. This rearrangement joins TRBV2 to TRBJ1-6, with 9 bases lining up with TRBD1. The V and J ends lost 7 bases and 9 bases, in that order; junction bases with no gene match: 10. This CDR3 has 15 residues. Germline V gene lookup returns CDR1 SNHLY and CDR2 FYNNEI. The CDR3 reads CASTKSGQGLSPLHF. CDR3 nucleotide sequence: TGTGCCAGCACCAAAAGTGGACAGGGGCTTTCACCCCTCCACTTT.

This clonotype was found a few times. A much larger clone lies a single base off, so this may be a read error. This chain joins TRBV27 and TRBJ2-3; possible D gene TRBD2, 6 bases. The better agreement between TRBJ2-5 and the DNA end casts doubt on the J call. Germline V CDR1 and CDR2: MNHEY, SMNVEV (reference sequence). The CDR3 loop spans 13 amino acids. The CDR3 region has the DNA TGTGCCAGCAGTTTAAGGAGGGTGGGGACCCAGTACTTC. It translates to CASSLRRVGTQYF.

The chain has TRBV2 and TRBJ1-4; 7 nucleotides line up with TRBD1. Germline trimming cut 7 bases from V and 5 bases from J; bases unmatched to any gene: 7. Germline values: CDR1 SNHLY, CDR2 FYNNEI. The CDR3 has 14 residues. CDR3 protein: CASNPNRGNEKLFF. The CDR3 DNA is TGTGCCAGCAACCCGAACAGGGGAAATGAAAAACTGTTTTTT.

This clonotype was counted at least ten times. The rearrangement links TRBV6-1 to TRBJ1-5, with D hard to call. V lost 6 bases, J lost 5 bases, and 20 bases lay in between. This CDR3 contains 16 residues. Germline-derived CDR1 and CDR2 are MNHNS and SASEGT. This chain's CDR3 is CASRLARASVYQPQHF. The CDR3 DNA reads TGTGCCAGCAGGCTGGCACGGGCCTCGGTGTATCAGCCCCAGCATTTT.

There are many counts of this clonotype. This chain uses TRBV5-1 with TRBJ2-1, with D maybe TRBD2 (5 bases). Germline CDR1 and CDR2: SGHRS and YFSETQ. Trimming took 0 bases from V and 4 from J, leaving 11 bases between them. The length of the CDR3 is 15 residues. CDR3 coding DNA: TGCGCCAGCAGCTTGGGAGGGAGCAGTTACAATGAGCAGTTCTTC. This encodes CASSLGGSSYNEQFF. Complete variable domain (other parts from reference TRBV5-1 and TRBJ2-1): KAGVTQTPRYLIKTRGQQVTLSCSPISGHRSVSWYQQTPGQGLQFLFEYFSETQRNKGNFPGRFSGRQFSNSRSEMNVSTLELGDSALYLCASSLGGSSYNEQFFGPGTRLTVL.